This TCR beta chain was found in a study of cytomegalovirus exposure and HLA in healthy donors. Study information: HLA-typed donors contributed around 88 million unique TCRs, which were held in an early data release.

The PCR ran on 60 Vbeta and 13 Jbeta primers. TCRdb keeps only in-frame clones here, not all; method: immunoSEQ multiplex PCR. The table shows 90,000 to 150,000 clones, with about 74% occurring only once. The CDR3 has 15 amino acids. The germline V gene encodes CDR1 SGHTA and CDR2 FQGTGA. V trimming: 2 bases; J trimming: 3 bases; junction bases outside the gene matches: 4. A remark on this clone: Its specificity is unknown.

General study results and limits: A later analysis found that most CMV-associated TCR beta chains appeared HLA-restricted. Among immune exposure information, only CMV serostatus was available.

The origin of this receptor is a female donor in good health and CMV-seronegative. The chain uses TRBV7-3 and TRBJ1-3, with TRBD1 identical over 7 bases. Sequencing was carried out using PBMCs. As DNA, the CDR3 is TGTGCCAGCAGCTTACAAGGGGGCCTTGGAAACACCATATATTTT. Its protein is CASSLQGGLGNTIYF.